This TCR beta chain was identified during a study of blood T cell repertoires in COVID-19. Overall study: Sites in the United States, Italy and Spain provided acute and convalescent COVID-19 samples. Sources were T cells, B-cell-depleted T cells, or PBMCs; the material itself was cDNA or gDNA.

Germline CDR1 is LNHDA and CDR2 is SQIVND (reference sequence). The CDR3 runs to 16 residues. V lost 4 bases, J lost 0 bases, and 13 bases lay in between. In the authors' workflow: From reference gene primer amplification, estimates of nucleated cell counts were derived. Produced via immunoSEQ multiplex PCR; TCRdb's table is partial and in-frame only. That table furnishes V, J and clone size, whereas the DNA furnished D and trimming. The table lists some 160,000 clones, about four fifths of them singletons. Sequenced input: peripheral blood. The gene calls are TRBV19 and TRBJ1-5; D gene unclear. This TCR was recovered from a man aged 65 to 85 with active or convalescent COVID-19. Here the CDR3 DNA reads TGTGCCAGTAGTACCCGACGGGGTAGTAGCAATCAGCCCCAGCATTTT. Its protein is CASSTRRGSSNQPQHF.